The 15 T cell receptor beta chains below were found in one sample sequenced in a study of T cells in Graves' hyperthyroidism and ophthalmopathy. RNA transcripts provided the source from which TCR beta CDR3 regions were amplified. A set of HTBI primers served as the primers for a first-round RT-PCR of the TCR CDR3. TCRdb re-analysed the multiplex PCR reads in MiXCR, keeping a single row per CDR3 protein. The sample shows some 320,000 distinct CDR3 sequences, roughly 15% of them seen only once. Sequenced sample: blood. The receptors come from a woman aged 40 to 50 with Graves' ophthalmopathy.

This clonotype was counted between two and nine times. CDR3 bases: TGTGCCAGCAGCGTGGAGTGGGGGACCGGGGAGCTGTTTTTT. As protein: CASSVEWGTGELFF. V and J are TRBV9 and TRBJ2-2, with D possibly being TRBD1 or TRBD2 (5 bases each). From germline, CDR1 is SGDLS and CDR2 YYNGEE. V was shortened by 2 bases and J by 5 bases, with 10 bases between the two germline ends. This CDR3 region has 14 residues. The full variable domain, rest sourced from reference TRBV9 and TRBJ2-2, is DSGVTQTPKHLITATGQRVTLRCSPRSGDLSVYWYQQSLDQGLQFLIQYYNGEERAKGNILERFSAQQFPDLHSELNLSSLELGDSALYFCASSVEWGTGELFFGEGSRLTVL.

The table lists this clonotype with a few counts. This may stem from a read error, because a much larger clone lies one nucleotide away. The chain is built from TRBV12-3 or TRBV12-4 and TRBJ2-5, with TRBD2 identical over 9 bases. The length of the CDR3 is 16 residues. The chain's CDR3 is CASSFVAGEGQETQHF. As DNA, the CDR3 is TGTGCCAGCAGTTTCGTAGCGGGAGAGGGGCAAGAGACCCAGCACTTC.

This clonotype was seen ten or more times. The chain has TRBV12-3 or TRBV12-4 and TRBJ1-1; tentatively, D is TRBD1 (5 bases). The V end was cut by 6 bases, the J end by 2 bases, with 16 bases between. This CDR3 has 15 amino acids. The DNA of the CDR3 is TGTGCCAGCAGACTTGAATCCGACAGAAACACTGAAGCTTTCTTT. Encoded protein: CASRLESDRNTEAFF.

This clonotype was seen ten or more times. The germline gene is not matched at one end of the junction; a read error may be the cause. The chain employs TRBV6-1 and TRBJ1-5; tentatively, D is TRBD1 (6 bases). The CDR3 consists of 15 residues. Per the germline V gene, CDR1 is MNHNS and CDR2 is SASEGT. The CDR3 loop reads CASSEGQQFSQPQHF. CDR3 coding DNA: TGTGCCAGCAGCGAAGGACAGCAATTTAGTCAGCCCCAGCATTTT.

This clonotype has ten or more counts. The chain recombines TRBV6-5 with TRBJ2-7; possible D gene TRBD2, 6 bases. Trimming shortened V by 2 bases and J by 6 bases, and 14 bases separated the two germline ends. CDR3 length: 14 amino acids. The germline CDR1 and CDR2 sequences are MNHEY and SVGAGI. The DNA of the CDR3 is TGTGCCAGCAGTTACGGGGGGTTAGGTAGCGAGCAGTACTTC. Translating it yields CASSYGGLGSEQYF.

This clonotype was seen many times. This chain connects TRBV2 to TRBJ1-2, with 8 positions matching TRBD1. Unmatched junction bases numbered 9, after V lost 6 bases and J lost 3 bases. From germline, CDR1 is SNHLY and CDR2 FYNNEI. The CDR3 is 15 residues long. Written as DNA, the CDR3 is TGTGCCAGCAGAAAGACAGGGGTGTTGGACTATGGCTACACCTTC. It translates to CASRKTGVLDYGYTF.

This chain joins TRBV3-1 and TRBJ2-1, with D unclear. Germline values: CDR1 LGHDT, CDR2 YNNKEL (reference sequence). This CDR3 has 17 residues. V was shortened by 2 bases and J by 0 bases, with 14 bases between the two germline ends. The CDR3 bases are TGTGCCAGCAGCCAATTGGAGTCTAGGAGCTCCTACAATGAGCAGTTCTTC. It yields the protein CASSQLESRSSYNEQFF.

This clonotype was seen a few times. V is TRBV3-1 and J is TRBJ2-3; 8 positions match TRBD2. Losses at the gene ends were 4 bases for V and 7 bases for J; bases not matched to a gene: 4. Germline V gives CDR1 LGHDT, CDR2 YNNKEL (reference sequence). The CDR3 extends over 13 amino acids. The CDR3 spells CASSRLAGYTQYF. The CDR3 DNA reads TGTGCCAGCAGCCGGCTAGCGGGTTATACGCAGTATTTT.

This clonotype was detected many times. V is TRBV29-1 and J is TRBJ2-5; D not resolved. Trimming stripped 4 bases from V and 5 bases from J, with 5 bases between. Germline loops: CDR1 SQVTM, CDR2 ANQGSEA. The CDR3 covers 10 residues. CDR3: CSVGLETQYF. The CDR3 DNA is TGCAGCGTTGGTCTGGAGACCCAGTACTTC.

V and J are TRBV28 and TRBJ1-5, with TRBD1 as a possible D gene (6 bases). The germline gives CDR1 MDHEN, CDR2 SYDVKM. V lost 6 bases to trimming and J lost 0 bases, with 12 bases between them. There are 15 residues in the CDR3. The DNA of the CDR3 is TGTGCCAGCAGACCAACAGGGTATAGCAATCAGCCCCAGCATTTT. Its protein product is CASRPTGYSNQPQHF.

This clonotype was picked up many times. The chain has TRBV6-1 and TRBJ2-5; TRBD1 matches at 9 bases. Per germline, CDR1 MNHNS and CDR2 SASEGT. The CDR3 is made up of 15 amino acids. The V gene end was trimmed by 5 bases and the J gene end by 5 bases; junction bases not matched to a gene: 9. CDR3 coding DNA: TGTGCCAGCAGTAGCTCCGGGACAGGGTGGGAGACCCAGTACTTC. It translates to CASSSSGTGWETQYF.

This clonotype came up many times. The V and J genes are TRBV25-1 and TRBJ1-1; no reliable D call. V shed 4 bases and J shed 7 bases, with 19 bases lying between them. The CDR3 runs 15 residues. Per the germline V gene, CDR1 is MGHDK and CDR2 is SYGVNS. CDR3 DNA: TGTGCCAGCAGTGGCCCCCCCCCCGGGCCATATGAAGCTTTCTTT. Its protein product is CASSGPPPGPYEAFF. The full variable domain, its missing parts supplied by reference TRBV25-1 and TRBJ1-1, is EADIYQTPRYLVIGTGKKITLECSQTMGHDKMYWYQQDPGMELHLIHYSYGVNSTEKGDLSSESTVSRIRTEHFPLTLESARPSHTSQYLCASSGPPPGPYEAFFGQGTRLTVV.

This clonotype was found a few times. The chain combines TRBV5-1 with TRBJ1-1; 7 nucleotides align to TRBD1. Germline V CDR1 and CDR2: SGHRS, YFSETQ. Unmatched junction bases numbered 15, after V lost 7 bases and J lost 6 bases. This CDR3 region has 15 residues. Here the CDR3 reads CASRSYRGFVAEAFF. The CDR3 DNA is TGCGCCAGCCGCTCCTACAGGGGATTCGTCGCTGAAGCTTTCTTT.

The genes are TRBV29-1 and TRBJ2-7; D is perhaps TRBD1 (6 bases). With 3 bases removed from V and 2 bases from J, the gap between germline ends came to 11 bases. Germline assignment: CDR1 SQVTM and CDR2 ANQGSEA. This CDR3 has 13 amino acids. CDR3 in amino acids: CSVESQGTYEQYF. The CDR3 DNA reads TGCAGCGTTGAGAGTCAGGGGACCTACGAGCAGTACTTC.

This clonotype was seen ten or more times. The V gene is TRBV24-1, the J gene TRBJ1-1; D not resolved. Looked up from germline, CDR1 is KGHDR and CDR2 is SFDVKD. With 3 bases removed from V and 3 bases from J, the gap between germline ends came to 13 bases. This CDR3 spans 15 amino acids. CDR3 protein: CATSDSPPEDTEAFF. DNA of the CDR3: TGTGCCACCAGTGATAGCCCCCCGGAGGACACTGAAGCTTTCTTT.